This entry describes one T cell receptor beta chain. No antigen is known for it. Researchers ran the PCR with 60 Vbeta and 13 Jbeta primers. Clones were read by immunoSEQ multiplex PCR, and TCRdb kept only the in-frame ones, dropping some. The sample includes some 150,000 clones, 65% to 85% of them seen just once. CDR3 size: 15 residues. Looked up from germline, CDR1 is SGHKS and CDR2 is YYEKEE (reference sequence). V was trimmed by 4 bases and J by 2 bases, leaving 13 bases between them. This entry comes from a study of cytomegalovirus exposure and HLA in healthy donors. Study-level results: Sequencing artifact likely explains a cluster of highly shared sequence variants. V segments that were indistinguishable, TRBV6-2 and TRBV6-3 among them, were omitted from analysis.

The chain recombines TRBV5-5 with TRBJ1-3; D possibly corresponds to TRBD1 (6 bases). Input material: PBMCs. The TCR was taken from a male donor in good health and CMV-seronegative. The CDR3 here is CASSPGVWTGNTIYF. The DNA of the CDR3 is TGTGCCAGCAGCCCAGGGGTTTGGACTGGAAACACCATATATTTT.